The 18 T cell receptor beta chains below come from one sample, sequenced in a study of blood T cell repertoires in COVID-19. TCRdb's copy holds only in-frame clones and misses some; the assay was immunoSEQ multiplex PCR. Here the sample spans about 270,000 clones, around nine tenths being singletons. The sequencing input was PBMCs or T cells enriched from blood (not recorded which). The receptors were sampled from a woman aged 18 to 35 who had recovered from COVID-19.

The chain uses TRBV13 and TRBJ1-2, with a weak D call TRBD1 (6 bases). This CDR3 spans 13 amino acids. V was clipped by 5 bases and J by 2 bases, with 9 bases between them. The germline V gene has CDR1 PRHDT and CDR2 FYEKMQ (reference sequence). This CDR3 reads CASSTGQNYGYTF. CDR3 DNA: TGTGCCAGCAGCACCGGACAGAACTATGGCTACACCTTC.

For the CDR3, the DNA is TGTGCCAGCACGGGGGGGAACTCCTATAATTCACCCCTCCACTTT. Protein: CASTGGNSYNSPLHF. This chain links TRBV28 with TRBJ1-6; D possibly corresponds to TRBD1 (5 bases). The germline V gene has CDR1 MDHEN and CDR2 SYDVKM. V was trimmed by 7 bases and J by 0 bases, leaving 10 bases between them. This CDR3 has 15 residues.

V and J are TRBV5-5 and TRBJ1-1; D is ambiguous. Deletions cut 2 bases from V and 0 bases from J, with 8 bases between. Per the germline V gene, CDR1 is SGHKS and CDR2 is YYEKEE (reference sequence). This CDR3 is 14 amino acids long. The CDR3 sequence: CASSLLEVNTEAFF. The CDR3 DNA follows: TGTGCCAGCAGCTTATTGGAGGTGAACACTGAAGCTTTCTTT.

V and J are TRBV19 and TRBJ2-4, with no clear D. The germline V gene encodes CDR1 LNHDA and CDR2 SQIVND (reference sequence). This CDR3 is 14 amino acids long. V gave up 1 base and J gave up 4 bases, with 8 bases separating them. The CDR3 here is CASSIGTAKNIQYF. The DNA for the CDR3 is TGTGCCAGTAGTATAGGTACAGCAAAAAACATTCAGTACTTC.

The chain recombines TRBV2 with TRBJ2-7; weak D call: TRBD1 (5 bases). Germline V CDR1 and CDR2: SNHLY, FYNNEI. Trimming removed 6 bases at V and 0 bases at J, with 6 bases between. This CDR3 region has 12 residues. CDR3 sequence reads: CASRQVSYEQYF. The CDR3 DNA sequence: TGTGCCAGCAGACAGGTCTCCTACGAGCAGTACTTC.

CDR3 nucleotides: TGTGCCAGCACCCAAATGAGGGGACAGGGGTACGAGCAGTACTTC. Protein product: CASTQMRGQGYEQYF. The V call is TRBV6-5, the J call TRBJ2-7, with 10 bases matching TRBD1. Germline V gene sequence: CDR1 MNHEY, CDR2 SVGAGI. CDR3 length equals 15 residues. Trimming took 7 bases from V and 4 from J; bases not matched to a gene: 10.

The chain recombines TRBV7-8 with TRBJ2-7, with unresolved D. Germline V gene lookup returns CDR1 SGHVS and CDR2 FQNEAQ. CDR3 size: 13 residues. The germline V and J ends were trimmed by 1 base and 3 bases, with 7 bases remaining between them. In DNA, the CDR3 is TGTGCCAGCAGCTTAGGTTTCGGCTACGAGCAGTACTTC. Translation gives CASSLGFGYEQYF.

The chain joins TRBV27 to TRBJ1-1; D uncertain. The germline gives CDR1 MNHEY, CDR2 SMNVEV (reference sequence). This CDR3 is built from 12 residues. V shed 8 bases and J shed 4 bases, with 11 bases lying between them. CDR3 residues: CASRRQSTEAFF. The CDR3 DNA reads TGTGCCAGCCGACGACAATCCACTGAAGCTTTCTTT.

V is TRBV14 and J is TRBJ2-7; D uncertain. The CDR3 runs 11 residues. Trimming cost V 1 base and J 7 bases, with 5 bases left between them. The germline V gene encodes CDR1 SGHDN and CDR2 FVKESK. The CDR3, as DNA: TGTGCCAGCAGCCAAGTACGGGAGCAGTACTTC. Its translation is CASSQVREQYF.

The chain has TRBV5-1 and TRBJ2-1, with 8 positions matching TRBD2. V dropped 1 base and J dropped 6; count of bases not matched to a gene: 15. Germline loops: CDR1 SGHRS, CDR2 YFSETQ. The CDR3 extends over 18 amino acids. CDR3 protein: CASSLPAKTSAKGNEQFF. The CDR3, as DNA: TGCGCCAGCAGCTTGCCCGCGAAGACTAGCGCCAAAGGCAATGAGCAGTTCTTC.

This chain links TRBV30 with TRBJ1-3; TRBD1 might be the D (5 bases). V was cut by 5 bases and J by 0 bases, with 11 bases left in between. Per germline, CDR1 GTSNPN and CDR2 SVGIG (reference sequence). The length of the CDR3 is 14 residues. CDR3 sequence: CAWAGTYSGNTIYF. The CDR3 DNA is TGTGCCTGGGCCGGGACTTACTCTGGAAACACCATATATTTT.

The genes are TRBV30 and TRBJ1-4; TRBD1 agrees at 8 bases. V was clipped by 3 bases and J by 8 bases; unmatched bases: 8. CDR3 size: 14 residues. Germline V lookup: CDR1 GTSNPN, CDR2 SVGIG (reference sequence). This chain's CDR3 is CAWSRNRGKEKLFF. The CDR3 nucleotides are TGTGCCTGGAGCCGAAACAGGGGGAAGGAAAAACTGTTTTTT. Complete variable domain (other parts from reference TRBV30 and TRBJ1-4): SQTIHQWPATLVQPVGSPLSLECTVEGTSNPNLYWYRQAAGRGLQLLFYSVGIGQISSEVPQNLSASRPQDRQFILSSKKLLLSDSGFYLCAWSRNRGKEKLFFGSGTQLSVL.

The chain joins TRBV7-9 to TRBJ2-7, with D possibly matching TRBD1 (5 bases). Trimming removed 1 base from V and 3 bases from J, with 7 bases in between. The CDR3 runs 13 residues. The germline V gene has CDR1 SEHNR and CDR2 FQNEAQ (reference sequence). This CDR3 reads CASSLEGNYEQYF. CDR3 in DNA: TGTGCCAGCAGCTTAGAGGGGAACTACGAGCAGTACTTC.

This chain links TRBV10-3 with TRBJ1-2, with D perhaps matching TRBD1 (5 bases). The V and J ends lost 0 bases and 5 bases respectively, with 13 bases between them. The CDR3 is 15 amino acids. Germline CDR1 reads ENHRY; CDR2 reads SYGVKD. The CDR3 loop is CAISESGAERYGYTF. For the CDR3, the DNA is TGTGCCATCAGTGAGTCAGGGGCCGAAAGATATGGCTACACCTTC.

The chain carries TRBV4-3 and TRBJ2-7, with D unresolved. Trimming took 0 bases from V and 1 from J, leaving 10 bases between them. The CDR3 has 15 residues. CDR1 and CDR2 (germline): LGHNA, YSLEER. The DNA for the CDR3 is TGCGCCAGCAGCCAAGATTTTGCCGAGTCCTACGAGCAGTACTTC. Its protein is CASSQDFAESYEQYF.

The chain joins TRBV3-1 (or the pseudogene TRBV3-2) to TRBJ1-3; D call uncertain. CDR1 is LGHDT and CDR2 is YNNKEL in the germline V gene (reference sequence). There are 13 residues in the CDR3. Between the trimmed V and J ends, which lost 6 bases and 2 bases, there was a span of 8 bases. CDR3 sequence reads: CASSPSAGNTIYF. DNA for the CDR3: TGTGCCAGCAGTCCTTCAGCTGGAAACACCATATATTTT.

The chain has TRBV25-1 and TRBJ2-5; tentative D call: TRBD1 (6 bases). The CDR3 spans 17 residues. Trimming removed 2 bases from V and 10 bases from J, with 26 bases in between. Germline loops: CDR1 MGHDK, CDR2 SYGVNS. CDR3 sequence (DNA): TGTGCCAGCAGTGAAGGTCGAACAGGGTTTGTGTCATGGGACCAGTACTTC. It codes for CASSEGRTGFVSWDQYF.

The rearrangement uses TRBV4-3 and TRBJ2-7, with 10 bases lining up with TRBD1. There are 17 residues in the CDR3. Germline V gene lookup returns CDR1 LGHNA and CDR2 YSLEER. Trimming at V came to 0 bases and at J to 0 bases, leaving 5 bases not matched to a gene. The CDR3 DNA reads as TGCGCCAGCAGCCAAGATCCCGGACAGGGGGACTCCTACGAGCAGTACTTC. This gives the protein CASSQDPGQGDSYEQYF.